Listed below are T cell receptor beta chains from one sample, sequenced in a study of blood T cell repertoires in COVID-19. TCRdb's table, derived via immunoSEQ multiplex PCR, lists solely in-frame clones and lacks some. The sample contains about 200,000 clones, 70% to 90% of which appear only once. The specimen sequenced was peripheral blood. The receptor source for this set is a human donor in a cohort sampled during active COVID-19. The CDR3 runs from the conserved cysteine through the conserved F or W. Not all rows give a size; the values are once, few, many and, for expanded clones, a class.

j_call v_call clone_size cdr3_aa
TRBJ1-4 TRBV4-1 - CASSQQPGQENEKLFF
TRBJ1-6 TRBV5-1 - CASRTGTAPRAPLHF
TRBJ2-5 TRBV5-5 - CASSSPTGKETQYF
TRBJ2-1 TRBV7-2 - CASSPTGTTDNNEQFF
TRBJ2-5 TRBV7-6 - CASSFVGRETQYF
TRBJ2-7 TRBV11-2 - CASSLFGPSREQYF
TRBJ2-7 TRBV11-2 - CASSSPGLAYEQYF
TRBJ1-5 TRBV5-4 - CASSLQGSNQPQHF
TRBJ1-1 TRBV6-8 - CASSRIRWDRSTEAFF
TRBJ1-2 TRBV20-1 - CSASGGANYGYTF
TRBJ1-2 TRBV7-2 - CASSTGQGLYGYTF
TRBJ2-1 TRBV5-6 - CASSLGALGEQFF
TRBJ2-1 TRBV27 - CASRIASGGNNEQFF
TRBJ1-5 TRBV30 - CAWSVLTGAQPQHF
TRBJ1-3 TRBV7-9 - CASSFGQEYTIYF
TRBJ2-6 TRBV19 - CASSIVSGRISGANVLTF
TRBJ2-3 TRBV5-4 - CASSLGTVPTDTQYF
TRBJ2-7 TRBV11-3 once CASSLAGEGEQYF
TRBJ2-5 TRBV2 - CASGGTQETQYF
TRBJ1-2 TRBV19 - CASSTSDRLNGYTF
TRBJ1-6 TRBV10-3 once CASGQVLNSPLHF
TRBJ2-1 TRBV5-1 - CASSPPSILGPYNEQFF
TRBJ1-1 TRBV13 - CASARGDPDTEAFF
TRBJ2-7 TRBV28 - CASSINRGLEQYF
TRBJ2-7 TRBV5-4 - CASSLDATEQYF
TRBJ2-1 TRBV28 - CASSLVLAGVNEQFF
TRBJ2-7 TRBV7-9 - CASSLIVRPYEQYF
TRBJ2-2 TRBV5-5 - CASSLGPGANTGELFF
TRBJ2-5 TRBV2 - CASSKKTGGGETQYF
TRBJ2-3 TRBV6-6 - CASRRTDTQYF
TRBJ1-1 TRBV20-1 - CSASVREAFF
TRBJ2-1 TRBV6-2/TRBV6-3 - CASSYGPGGSSYNEQFF
TRBJ2-1 TRBV2 once CASSESGNEQFF
TRBJ1-6 TRBV27 - CASSTGARGSPLHF
TRBJ2-7 TRBV6-5 - CASSTMGATYEQYF
TRBJ2-5 TRBV29-1 - CSGRLAGGQETQYF
TRBJ1-6 TRBV5-1 - CASSLRQYNSPLHF
TRBJ1-1 TRBV7-2 - CASSSGATGREAFF
TRBJ1-2 TRBV19 - CASRPGLPHGYTF
TRBJ1-1 TRBV30 - CAWSGRGYTEAFF
TRBJ2-3 TRBV5-8 - CASSLGAKGGTDTQYF
TRBJ2-3 TRBV4-1 - CASSQGGGVPTDTQYF